This TCR beta chain was obtained from a study of long-term antiretroviral therapy in people with HIV (dated by TCRdb to 2022 to 2024). A note on the overall study: The earliest samples were collected about a decade before the 2015 WHO recommendation for immediate ART, when ART was typically delayed until CD4 counts fell. A retrospective serial study tested whether changes in peripheral blood TRB repertoire composition and diversity were associated with ART initiation and durable HIV suppression. Of the roughly 31 participants with HIV, more than 10 were female. A total of fewer than 250 cryopreserved PBMC samples came from approximately 30 adults with confirmed HIV infection and were collected serially over a mean of roughly 6 years (range 1-12). No cross-contamination during QIAcube processing was seen in test extractions of a monoclonal T-cell line run alongside 30 to 35 polyclonal samples.

Measured from the cysteine to the phenylalanine, the CDR3 is 12 residues long. The kept DNA is CDR3 alone, 36 bases in frame from the first base. Trimming takes 7 bases from V and 16 bases from J, and the germline ends sit 23 bases apart. As encoded in the germline V gene (reference sequence), CDR1 is GTSNPN while CDR2 is SVGIG. Sequencing of the TRB variable region was done with the immunoSEQ hsTCRB v3.0 assay at survey level resolution. The target sequencing depth for TRB was 40,000-50,000 T-cell genomes per sample. TRB libraries were pooled and sequenced on an Illumina MiSeq using a v3 150-cycle kit. The authors' pipeline ran thus. Repertoire analysis ran in R within a reproducible Nextflow workflow covering QC, data transformation and analysis. Custom analyses were implemented in LymphoSeq2, an R package for AIRR-Seq data exploration. A few samples that produced fewer than 5000 total TRB sequences were removed, so under 200 HIV repertoires were analyzed. Among the approximately 200 retained HIV repertoires, about 57 were collected before ART initiation and about 130 were collected after ART initiation. Each repertoire was downsampled to 5000 TRB nucleotide sequences, and summary statistics were averaged across 100 downsampling iterations. TRB sequences were retained for analysis only if CDR3 regions of at least seven amino acids were present. A Shannon entropy-derived clonality score and the Gini coefficient were used to measure diversity. In repertoire networks, the top 5000 CDR3 amino acid sequences were linked whenever an edit distance of one separated two sequences. For TRB CDR3 amino acid sequences, antigen specificity groups and MHC restriction were predicted with GLIPH2. CDR3 amino acid sequences were matched against VDJdb and McPAS-TCR to flag known CMV, EBV, HIV or tissue antigen associations. Pre-ART, post-ART and control groups were compared with Wilcoxon signed-rank tests and Holm-Bonferroni correction. This is the immuneACCESS table as TCRdb keeps it, with only in-frame sequences that have V and J called. A part of the clones is gone; compared with another copy, unresolved V genes explain less than half, and the rest is unexplained. V and J calls and clone size are copied from that table; D and trimming were computed from the DNA. The sample data list about 40,000 clones, and approximately 87% of these were observed just once. Of the sample, 3.5% to 4.5% is held by the ten largest clones.

About this clone itself: The clone's antigen remains unknown. Per-base qualities were not stored, and no clone one base away is much larger.

Inclusion was restricted to participants for whom at least one PBMC sample before ART initiation and at least two post-ART samples were available. Every participant with HIV received treatment in the United States of America. Before DNA extraction, cryopreserved samples of roughly 1-10 million PBMC were thawed and washed. At the time of the earliest PBMC sample for each participant with HIV, ages ranged from about 20 to 55 years. Per participant, PBMC samples came from 1-4 timepoints prior to ART initiation and 2-8 timepoints following ART initiation, for a median of 7 samples. For every participant, serial HIV viral load, CD4+ T-cell count, ART history and demographic data were obtained. Using a Qiagen kit on a QIAcube, genomic DNA was extracted from unsorted PBMC, with samples processed in batches of 12. The investigation overall reported the following: Expanded TRB clones identified before ART initiation dominated the repertoire across all time points, though the dominance fluctuated and decreased in many PLHIV after ART. Because cell numbers in pre-ART samples were limited, unsorted PBMC were profiled instead of sorted CD4+ and CD8+ T cells. Starting ART was linked to a significant rise in TRB diversity, yet even after long-term ART the diversity remained significantly lower than in transplant donor controls. Limited PBMC availability meant only the TCR beta chain was sequenced, without alpha chain pairing. The samples were dated from the mid-2000s to the late 2010s, and the ART regimens that were used may be less effective than current ART regimens. Inferences about post-ART repertoire changes are limited because no data were available on ART adherence, viral resistance or therapy changes. HIV repertoires had narrower CDR3 length ranges than controls, and the network structure suggested an antigen-experienced repertoire that shifted only slightly toward naive after ART.

The sequencing here drew on unsorted PBMCs, taken 1.2 years after starting antiretroviral therapy. This TCR was sampled from a woman aged 45 to 65 with HIV. Recombination connected TRBV30 to TRBJ2-1; the D gene is possibly TRBD1 or TRBD2, with 5 bases matching each. The CDR3 protein: CASDSGTTTPFF. Here is the DNA: TGTGCCTCCGACTCCGGGACGACGACCCCTTTCTTC.